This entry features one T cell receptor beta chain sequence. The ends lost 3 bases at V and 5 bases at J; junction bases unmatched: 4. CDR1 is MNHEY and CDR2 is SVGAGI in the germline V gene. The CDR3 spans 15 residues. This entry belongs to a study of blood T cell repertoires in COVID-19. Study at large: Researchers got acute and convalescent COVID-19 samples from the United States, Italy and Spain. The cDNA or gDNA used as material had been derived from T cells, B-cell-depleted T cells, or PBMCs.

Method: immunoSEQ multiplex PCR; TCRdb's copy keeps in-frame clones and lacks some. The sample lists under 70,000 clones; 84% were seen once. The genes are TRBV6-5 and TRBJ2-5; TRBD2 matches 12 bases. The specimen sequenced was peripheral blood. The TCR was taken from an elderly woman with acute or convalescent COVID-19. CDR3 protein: CASSYPGTSGETQYF. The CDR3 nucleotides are TGTGCCAGCAGTTATCCCGGGACTAGCGGGGAGACCCAGTACTTC.